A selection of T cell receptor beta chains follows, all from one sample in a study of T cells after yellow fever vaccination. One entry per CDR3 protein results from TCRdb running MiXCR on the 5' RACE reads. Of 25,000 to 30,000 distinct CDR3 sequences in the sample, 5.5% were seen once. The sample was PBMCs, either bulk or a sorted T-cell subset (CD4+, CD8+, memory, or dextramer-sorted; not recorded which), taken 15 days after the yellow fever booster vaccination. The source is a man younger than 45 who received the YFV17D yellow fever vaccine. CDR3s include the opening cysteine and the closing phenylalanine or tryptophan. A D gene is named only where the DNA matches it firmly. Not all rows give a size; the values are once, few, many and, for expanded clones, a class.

CDR3 DNA: TGTGCCAGCAGCCCTACTTCAGGGGCTTCACCCCTCCACTTT
CDR3 protein: CASSPTSGASPLHF
D gene: -
clone size: many
V gene: TRBV16
J gene: TRBJ1-6

CDR3 DNA: TGTGCCAGCAGCTTGTCGGGCGGCTCCTACGAGCAGTACTTC
CDR3 protein: CASSLSGGSYEQYF
D gene: -
clone size: many
V gene: TRBV5-5
J gene: TRBJ2-7

CDR3 DNA: TGTGCCAGCAGTTCTGACAGGTCTAGTGAGCAGTACTTC
CDR3 protein: CASSSDRSSEQYF
D gene: -
clone size: many
V gene: TRBV6-6
J gene: TRBJ2-7

CDR3 DNA: TGCAGTGCTAGAGGGAGGGGCAGGGGGAACACTGAAGCTTTCTTT
CDR3 protein: CSARGRGRGNTEAFF
D gene: -
clone size: -
V gene: TRBV20-1
J gene: TRBJ1-1

CDR3 DNA: TGCGCCAGCAGCTTCAGGGTCGGTGAGACCCAGTACTTC
CDR3 protein: CASSFRVGETQYF
D gene: -
clone size: many
V gene: TRBV5-1
J gene: TRBJ2-5

CDR3 DNA: TGTGCCAGCAGGCGTAATGAGCAGTTCTTC
CDR3 protein: CASRRNEQFF
D gene: -
clone size: many
V gene: TRBV28
J gene: TRBJ2-1

CDR3 DNA: TGTGCCAGCAGCCGCCGGACTAGCGGGAGCTTCTCAAACAATGAGCAGTTCTTC
CDR3 protein: CASSRRTSGSFSNNEQFF
D gene: TRBD2
clone size: many
V gene: TRBV7-9
J gene: TRBJ2-1

CDR3 DNA: TGTGCCAGCAGGAGGGACGTTTACAATGAGCAGTTCTTC
CDR3 protein: CASRRDVYNEQFF
D gene: -
clone size: many
V gene: TRBV12-3/TRBV12-4
J gene: TRBJ2-1

CDR3 DNA: TGTGCCAGCAGCTTAGTACAGGGTATATCCTACAATGAGCAGTTCTTC
CDR3 protein: CASSLVQGISYNEQFF
D gene: -
clone size: many
V gene: TRBV7-2
J gene: TRBJ2-1

CDR3 DNA: TGTGCCAGCTCACCTGAAGCGTACGAGCAGTACTTC
CDR3 protein: CASSPEAYEQYF
D gene: -
clone size: -
V gene: TRBV18
J gene: TRBJ2-7

CDR3 DNA: TGTGCCAGTAGTAGGACAGGGGAAATCACAGATACGCAGTATTTT
CDR3 protein: CASSRTGEITDTQYF
D gene: TRBD1
clone size: many
V gene: TRBV19
J gene: TRBJ2-3

CDR3 DNA: TGTGCCAGCAGCTTGTCCGGGACTACTGTGGAGACCCAGTACTTC
CDR3 protein: CASSLSGTTVETQYF
D gene: TRBD2
clone size: many
V gene: TRBV5-6
J gene: TRBJ2-5

CDR3 DNA: TGTGCCAGCAGCTTGGACCCTAATCGGGGAGGGGAGCAGTTCTTC
CDR3 protein: CASSLDPNRGGEQFF
D gene: TRBD2
clone size: many
V gene: TRBV5-5
J gene: TRBJ2-1

CDR3 DNA: TGCAGTGCTGCCGGGCCAGGGGATGTGATTCAGTACTTC
CDR3 protein: CSAAGPGDVIQYF
D gene: -
clone size: many
V gene: TRBV20-1
J gene: TRBJ2-4

CDR3 DNA: TGTGCCAGCAGCCTCACCTATGAAAAACTGTTTTTT
CDR3 protein: CASSLTYEKLFF
D gene: -
clone size: many
V gene: TRBV12-3/TRBV12-4
J gene: TRBJ1-4

CDR3 DNA: TGTGCCAGCAGTTTTGCGCTGAGCAATCAGCCCCAGCATTTT
CDR3 protein: CASSFALSNQPQHF
D gene: -
clone size: many
V gene: TRBV28
J gene: TRBJ1-5

CDR3 DNA: TGTGCCAGCAGTCGCGGGGGGTGGAACATTCAGTACTTC
CDR3 protein: CASSRGGWNIQYF
D gene: TRBD2
clone size: many
V gene: TRBV6-1
J gene: TRBJ2-4

CDR3 DNA: TGTGCCTGGAGCCGGACAGGGTCCAATCTCGAGCAGTACTTC
CDR3 protein: CAWSRTGSNLEQYF
D gene: TRBD1
clone size: many
V gene: TRBV30
J gene: TRBJ2-7

CDR3 DNA: TGTGCCAGCAGTCTCCATACCCGGGACAGGGCCTTCGAGCAGTACTTC
CDR3 protein: CASSLHTRDRAFEQYF
D gene: TRBD1
clone size: many
V gene: TRBV27
J gene: TRBJ2-7

CDR3 DNA: TGTGCCACCAGTGAGATAAGGTTCTCCTACGAGCAGTACTTC
CDR3 protein: CATSEIRFSYEQYF
D gene: -
clone size: many
V gene: TRBV24-1
J gene: TRBJ2-7

CDR3 DNA: TGCAGTGCCAAGAGTTCCGGGAGAGGGCCGGTTAATGAGCAGTTCTTC
CDR3 protein: CSAKSSGRGPVNEQFF
D gene: -
clone size: -
V gene: TRBV20-1
J gene: TRBJ2-1

CDR3 DNA: TGTGCCAGCAGCCAAGAACTGACAGCACTAGAGACCCAGTACTTC
CDR3 protein: CASSQELTALETQYF
D gene: -
clone size: many
V gene: TRBV4-2
J gene: TRBJ2-5

CDR3 DNA: TGTGCCAGCAGCATTGTGGGGGTCGGGGAGCTGTTTTTT
CDR3 protein: CASSIVGVGELFF
D gene: -
clone size: few
V gene: TRBV12-3/TRBV12-4
J gene: TRBJ2-2

CDR3 DNA: TGTGCCACCAGCAGACCCAGGGCGAACACTGAAGCTTTCTTT
CDR3 protein: CATSRPRANTEAFF
D gene: -
clone size: many
V gene: TRBV15
J gene: TRBJ1-1

CDR3 DNA: TGCAGTGCGCGGGGGACTAGCGGTATAGCCAAAAACATTCAGTACTTC
CDR3 protein: CSARGTSGIAKNIQYF
D gene: TRBD2
clone size: many
V gene: TRBV20-1
J gene: TRBJ2-4

CDR3 DNA: TGTGCCAGCAGCTTGGTTAGCGCGGACTACGAGCAGTACTTC
CDR3 protein: CASSLVSADYEQYF
D gene: -
clone size: many
V gene: TRBV5-6
J gene: TRBJ2-7

CDR3 DNA: TGCAGTGCTAGAGTTGGCGGGAGCGATGAGCAGTTCTTC
CDR3 protein: CSARVGGSDEQFF
D gene: TRBD2
clone size: many
V gene: TRBV20-1
J gene: TRBJ2-1

CDR3 DNA: TGCGCCAGCAGTGTCGGGGGCGAGCAGTTCTTC
CDR3 protein: CASSVGGEQFF
D gene: -
clone size: many
V gene: TRBV10-2
J gene: TRBJ2-1

CDR3 DNA: TGCGCCAGCAGCCAAGTTCACCACAGGGGAAAATCCTACGAGCAGTACTTC
CDR3 protein: CASSQVHHRGKSYEQYF
D gene: TRBD1
clone size: many
V gene: TRBV4-3
J gene: TRBJ2-7

CDR3 DNA: TGCGCCAGCAGCTTGGCGTTTTGGCAGGGTTCAGGGGGCCCAGAAGCTTTCTTT
CDR3 protein: CASSLAFWQGSGGPEAFF
D gene: TRBD1
clone size: many
V gene: TRBV5-1
J gene: TRBJ1-1

CDR3 DNA: TGTGCCAGCAGTGCTTGGGGGGTCACCGGGGAGCTGTTTTTT
CDR3 protein: CASSAWGVTGELFF
D gene: -
clone size: many
V gene: TRBV12-3/TRBV12-4
J gene: TRBJ2-2

CDR3 DNA: TGTGCCAGCAGTTTAGGTTCGGGCAATCAGCCCCAGCATTTT
CDR3 protein: CASSLGSGNQPQHF
D gene: -
clone size: many
V gene: TRBV12-3/TRBV12-4
J gene: TRBJ1-5

CDR3 DNA: TGTGCCATCAGTGTAGTAGGGGGTGGCTACACCTTC
CDR3 protein: CAISVVGGGYTF
D gene: -
clone size: many
V gene: TRBV10-3
J gene: TRBJ1-2

CDR3 DNA: TGTGCCAGCAGCCAAGCTGGGGTTGGAGCGGGAAGCACAGATACGCAGTATTTT
CDR3 protein: CASSQAGVGAGSTDTQYF
D gene: TRBD2
clone size: many
V gene: TRBV4-2
J gene: TRBJ2-3

CDR3 DNA: TGTGCCAGCAGCTTATCGGAGAGTGAAGGGGATACGCAGTATTTT
CDR3 protein: CASSLSESEGDTQYF
D gene: -
clone size: many
V gene: TRBV7-6
J gene: TRBJ2-3

CDR3 DNA: TGTGCCAGCAGTTACTGGTCGACGGACTCCCAGTACTTC
CDR3 protein: CASSYWSTDSQYF
D gene: -
clone size: many
V gene: TRBV6-2/TRBV6-3
J gene: TRBJ2-7

CDR3 DNA: TGTGCCAGCAGCTTTCCCCAACAGACTAGCGGGACCGGTGAGACCCAGTACTTC
CDR3 protein: CASSFPQQTSGTGETQYF
D gene: TRBD2
clone size: -
V gene: TRBV5-4
J gene: TRBJ2-5

CDR3 DNA: TGTGCCAGCAGCTTAGCCTCAAGGCAGACCCAGTACTTC
CDR3 protein: CASSLASRQTQYF
D gene: -
clone size: many
V gene: TRBV7-2
J gene: TRBJ2-5

CDR3 DNA: TGTGCCAGCAGTAGCGGGGACACCGGGGAGCTGTTTTTT
CDR3 protein: CASSSGDTGELFF
D gene: TRBD2
clone size: many
V gene: TRBV6-4
J gene: TRBJ2-2

CDR3 DNA: TGCGCCAGCAGCTCCTTCGGGACTAGTGATAGTGAGCAGTTCTTC
CDR3 protein: CASSSFGTSDSEQFF
D gene: TRBD2
clone size: many
V gene: TRBV5-1
J gene: TRBJ2-1

CDR3 DNA: TGCGCCAGCAGCCCACAAAGCTCCTACGAGCAGTACTTC
CDR3 protein: CASSPQSSYEQYF
D gene: -
clone size: many
V gene: TRBV5-1
J gene: TRBJ2-7

CDR3 DNA: TGTGCCAGCAGTTTAAGGGGGAACACTGAAGCTTTCTTT
CDR3 protein: CASSLRGNTEAFF
D gene: -
clone size: many
V gene: TRBV12-3/TRBV12-4
J gene: TRBJ1-1

CDR3 DNA: TGTGCCAGCAATGCAGGACAGGGAAGGACTCATACGCAGTATTTT
CDR3 protein: CASNAGQGRTHTQYF
D gene: TRBD1
clone size: many
V gene: TRBV2
J gene: TRBJ2-3

CDR3 DNA: TGCGCCAGCAGCCAAGTAAGGGTGGGGTCACCCCTCCACTTT
CDR3 protein: CASSQVRVGSPLHF
D gene: -
clone size: many
V gene: TRBV4-3
J gene: TRBJ1-6

CDR3 DNA: TGCAGTGCTAGGGGTTTAGTGGATACGCAGTATTTT
CDR3 protein: CSARGLVDTQYF
D gene: -
clone size: many
V gene: TRBV20-1
J gene: TRBJ2-3

CDR3 DNA: TGTGCCAGCAGTCGCGAGGGGACAGGTCTCAATGAGCAGTTCTTC
CDR3 protein: CASSREGTGLNEQFF
D gene: TRBD1
clone size: many
V gene: TRBV28
J gene: TRBJ2-1

CDR3 DNA: TGCAGTGCCAGGGCGATGGAGTTCCAAGAGACCCAGTACTTC
CDR3 protein: CSARAMEFQETQYF
D gene: -
clone size: many
V gene: TRBV20-1
J gene: TRBJ2-5

CDR3 DNA: TGTGCCAGCAGTGTCGACAGGGCCTACGAGCAGTACTTC
CDR3 protein: CASSVDRAYEQYF
D gene: TRBD1
clone size: many
V gene: TRBV2
J gene: TRBJ2-7

CDR3 DNA: TGCAGTGCTAGAGATCTGCTAGCGAGCACAGATACGCAGTATTTT
CDR3 protein: CSARDLLASTDTQYF
D gene: -
clone size: -
V gene: TRBV20-1
J gene: TRBJ2-3

CDR3 DNA: TGCGCCAGCAGCTCCCAGGGGGCAGAAAAACTGTTTTTT
CDR3 protein: CASSSQGAEKLFF
D gene: TRBD1
clone size: many
V gene: TRBV5-1
J gene: TRBJ1-4

CDR3 DNA: TGCAGTGCCCCCCTTAACCTAGGGGCGGCTTTCTTT
CDR3 protein: CSAPLNLGAAFF
D gene: -
clone size: many
V gene: TRBV20-1
J gene: TRBJ1-1

CDR3 DNA: TGTGCCAGCTCCCTGGGGGGTAAGGCAGATACGCAGTATTTT
CDR3 protein: CASSLGGKADTQYF
D gene: -
clone size: many
V gene: TRBV12-3/TRBV12-4
J gene: TRBJ2-3

CDR3 DNA: TGCGCCAGCACTGAACCCGGGAACACTGAAGCTTTCTTT
CDR3 protein: CASTEPGNTEAFF
D gene: -
clone size: many
V gene: TRBV10-2
J gene: TRBJ1-1

CDR3 DNA: TGCAGTGCTAGTTCAAGAAGCAATCAGCCCCAGCATTTT
CDR3 protein: CSASSRSNQPQHF
D gene: -
clone size: many
V gene: TRBV20-1
J gene: TRBJ1-5